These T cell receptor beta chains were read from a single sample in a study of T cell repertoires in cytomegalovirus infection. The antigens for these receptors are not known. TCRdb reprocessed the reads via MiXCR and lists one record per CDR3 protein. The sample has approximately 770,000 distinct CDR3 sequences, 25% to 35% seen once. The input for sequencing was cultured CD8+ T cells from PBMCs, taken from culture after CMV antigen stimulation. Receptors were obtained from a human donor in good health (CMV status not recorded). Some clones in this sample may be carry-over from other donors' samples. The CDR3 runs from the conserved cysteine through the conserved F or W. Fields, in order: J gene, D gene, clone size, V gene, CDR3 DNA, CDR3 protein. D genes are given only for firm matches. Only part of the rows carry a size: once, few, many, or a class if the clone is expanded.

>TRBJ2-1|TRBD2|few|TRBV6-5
TGTGCCAGCAGTCCGGGACTAGCGGGCTATGAGCAGTTCTTC
CASSPGLAGYEQFF
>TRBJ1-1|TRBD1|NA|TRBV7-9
TGTGCCAGCAGCCCAGACCCCGGGACAGTGGAACGGATGAACACTGAAGCTTTCTTT
CASSPDPGTVERMNTEAFF
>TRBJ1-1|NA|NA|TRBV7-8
TGTGCCAACAGCTTAACGGGGGCGAACACTGAAGCTTTCTTT
CANSLTGANTEAFF
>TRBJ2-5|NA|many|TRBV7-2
TGTGCCAGCAGCTTAGGGGCTAGCGTCAGAACTAAAGAGACCCAGTACTTC
CASSLGASVRTKETQYF
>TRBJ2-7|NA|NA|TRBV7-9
TGTGCCAGCAGCTTAGGGACTCTGGGCGAGCAGTACTTC
CASSLGTLGEQYF
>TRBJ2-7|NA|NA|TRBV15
TGTGCCACCAGCAGAGATTCGGCAGGGAGCTCCTACGAGCAGTACTTC
CATSRDSAGSSYEQYF
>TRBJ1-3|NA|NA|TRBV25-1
TGTGCCAGCACCGGGGGAAACACCATATATTTT
CASTGGNTIYF
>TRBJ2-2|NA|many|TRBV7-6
TGTGCCAGCAGCTTTCCAGGTGGAACCGGGGAGCTGTTTTTT
CASSFPGGTGELFF
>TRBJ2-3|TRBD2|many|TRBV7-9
TGTGCCAGCAGCCCGCGCCTAGCGGGGAAGAATACGCAGTATTTT
CASSPRLAGKNTQYF
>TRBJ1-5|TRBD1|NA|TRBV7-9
TGTGCCAGCAGTCACGGAGGGGGCAAACAGCCCCAGCATTTT
CASSHGGGKQPQHF
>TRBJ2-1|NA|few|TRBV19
TGTGCCAGTAGTTTATCCGGGATTGGGTACAATGAGCAGTTCTTC
CASSLSGIGYNEQFF
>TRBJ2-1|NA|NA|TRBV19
TGTGCCAGTAGTATAGCCGCGGACGTAGGAAATGAGCAGTTCTTC
CASSIAADVGNEQFF
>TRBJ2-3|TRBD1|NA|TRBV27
TGTGCCAGCAGGCCTGGACAGGGTTTAGATACGCAGTATTTT
CASRPGQGLDTQYF
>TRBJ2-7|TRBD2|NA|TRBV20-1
TGCAGTGCTCTTCCCCCCACGCCTAGCGGGGGTTTCTACGAGCAGTACTTC
CSALPPTPSGGFYEQYF
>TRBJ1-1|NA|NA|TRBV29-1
TGCAGCGTCAGGGAAATGAACACTGAAGCTTTCTTT
CSVREMNTEAFF
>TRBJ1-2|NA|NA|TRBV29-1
TGCAGCGTTTTCACGGGAGGGACCGCAGCCAATAACTATGGCTACACCTTC
CSVFTGGTAANNYGYTF
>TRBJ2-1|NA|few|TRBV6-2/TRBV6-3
TGTGCCAGCAGTTACTCCCCGGACAGAGTATCCTACAATGAGCAGTTCTTC
CASSYSPDRVSYNEQFF
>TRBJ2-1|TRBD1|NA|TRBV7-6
TGTGCCAGCAGCTCGTCCCCGGGACAGGGTGTCAATGAGCAGTTCTTC
CASSSSPGQGVNEQFF
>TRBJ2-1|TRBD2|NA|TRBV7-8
TGTGCCAGCAGCGCATGGCGGGGGGGGTCCTACAATGAGCAGTTCTTC
CASSAWRGGSYNEQFF
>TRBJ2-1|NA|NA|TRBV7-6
TGTGCCAGCAGCTTCGAACTCGGACCGTACAGCGACAATGAGCAGTTCTTC
CASSFELGPYSDNEQFF
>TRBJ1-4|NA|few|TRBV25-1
TGTGCCAGCAGTGTTGGTCGGGGGGCGAAAGAAAAACTGTTTTTT
CASSVGRGAKEKLFF
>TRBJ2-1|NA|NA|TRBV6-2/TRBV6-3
TGTGCCAGCAGTCCCCGGGGTTTTGATGAGCAGTTCTTC
CASSPRGFDEQFF
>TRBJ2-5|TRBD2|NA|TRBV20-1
TGCAGTGCTAGGGGGAGGGAGGAGAGAGAGACCCAGTACTTC
CSARGREERETQYF
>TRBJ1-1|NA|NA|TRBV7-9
TGTGCCGCCCGGGGGAACACTGAAGCTTTCTTT
CAARGNTEAFF
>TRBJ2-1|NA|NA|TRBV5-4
TGTGCCAGCAGCGGACGCCCGGCGAACTCCTACAATGAGCAGTTCTTC
CASSGRPANSYNEQFF
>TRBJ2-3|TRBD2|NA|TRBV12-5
TGTGCTAGTGGTTTGGAAACTAGCGGGGGAACAGATACGCAGTATTTT
CASGLETSGGTDTQYF
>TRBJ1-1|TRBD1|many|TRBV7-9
TGTGCCAGCAGCTTAAGGGGACAGCTGAACACTGAAGCTTTCTTT
CASSLRGQLNTEAFF
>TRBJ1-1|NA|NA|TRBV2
TGTGCCAACCTTGAAGCTTTCTTT
CANLEAFF
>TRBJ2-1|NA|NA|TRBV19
TGTGCCGGTACCCAGGGGTTCTACAATGAGCAGTTCTTC
CAGTQGFYNEQFF
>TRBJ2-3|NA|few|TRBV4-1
TGCGCCAGCAGCCAAGGGACGGCGGATACGCAGTATTTT
CASSQGTADTQYF
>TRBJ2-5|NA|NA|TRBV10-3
TGTGCCATCAGTGAGCGGGTTTACGAGACCCAGTACTTC
CAISERVYETQYF
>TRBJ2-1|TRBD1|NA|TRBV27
TGTGCCAGCAGCAGGACAGGGAAACTCTACAATGAGCAGTTCTTC
CASSRTGKLYNEQFF
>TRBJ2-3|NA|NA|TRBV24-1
TGTGCCACCAGTGACCCGACTGTAACCACAGATACGCAGTATTTT
CATSDPTVTTDTQYF
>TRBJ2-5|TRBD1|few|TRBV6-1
TGTGCCAGCAGTGAAGTAAGGGGCAGGGGGAAGGAGACCCAGTACTTC
CASSEVRGRGKETQYF
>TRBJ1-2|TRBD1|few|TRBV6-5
TGTGCCAGCAGCTGGGCGACAGGGAATGGCTACACCTTC
CASSWATGNGYTF
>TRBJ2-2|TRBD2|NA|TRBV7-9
TGTGCCAGCAAGGAGCGGGGTGCCGGGGAGCTGTTTTTT
CASKERGAGELFF
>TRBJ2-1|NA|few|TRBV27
TGTGCCAGCACTTACTATCCTTACAATGAGCAGTTCTTC
CASTYYPYNEQFF